This T cell receptor (beta chain) was recorded in a study of blood T cells in healthy people across ages. The second PCR ran about 6 to 11 cycles with a sample-barcoded 5' primer and J-beta primers. TCRdb ran MiXCR on the 5' RACE reads and lists one entry per CDR3 protein. The data show roughly 2 million distinct CDR3 sequences, around 50% seen once. This receptor was obtained from a middle-aged woman in good health. What was sequenced was blood.

CDR3 sequence reads: CASSPLRGTGETQYF. The CDR3 bases are TGTGCCAGCAGCCCCCTTAGGGGAACGGGGGAGACCCAGTACTTC. The chain combines TRBV3-1 with TRBJ2-5; the D call may be TRBD1 or TRBD2 (5 bases each). The V gene lost 4 bases and the J gene lost 5 bases, with 17 bases spanning the gap. The CDR3 consists of 15 residues. The germline V gene encodes CDR1 LGHDT and CDR2 YNNKEL (reference sequence).